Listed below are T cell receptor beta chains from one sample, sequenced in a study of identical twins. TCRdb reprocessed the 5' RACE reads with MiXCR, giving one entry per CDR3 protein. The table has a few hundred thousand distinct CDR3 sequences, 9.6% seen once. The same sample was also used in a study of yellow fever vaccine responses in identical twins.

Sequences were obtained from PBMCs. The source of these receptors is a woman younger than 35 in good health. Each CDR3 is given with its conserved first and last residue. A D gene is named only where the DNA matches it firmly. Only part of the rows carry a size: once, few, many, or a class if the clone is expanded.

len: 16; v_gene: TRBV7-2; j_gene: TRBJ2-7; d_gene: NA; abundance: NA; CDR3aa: CASSYRTGTVTYEQYF; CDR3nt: TGTGCCAGCAGCTACAGAACCGGGACCGTAACCTACGAGCAGTACTTC
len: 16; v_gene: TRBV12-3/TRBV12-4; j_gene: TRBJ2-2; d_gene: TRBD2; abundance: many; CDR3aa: CASSLVGTSGTGELFF; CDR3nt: TGTGCCAGCAGTTTGGTAGGGACTAGCGGGACCGGGGAGCTGTTTTTT
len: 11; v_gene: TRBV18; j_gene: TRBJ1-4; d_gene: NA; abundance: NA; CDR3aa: CASSPEEKLFF; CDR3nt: TGTGCCAGCTCACCGGAAGAAAAACTGTTTTTT
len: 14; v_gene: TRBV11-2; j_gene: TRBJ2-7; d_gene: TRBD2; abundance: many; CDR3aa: CASSYSRLAREQYF; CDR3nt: TGTGCCAGCAGCTATTCAAGACTAGCCCGGGAGCAGTACTTC
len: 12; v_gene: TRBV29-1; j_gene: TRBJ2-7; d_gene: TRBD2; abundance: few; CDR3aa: CSAARGGYEQYF; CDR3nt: TGCAGCGCCGCCCGCGGGGGCTACGAGCAGTACTTC
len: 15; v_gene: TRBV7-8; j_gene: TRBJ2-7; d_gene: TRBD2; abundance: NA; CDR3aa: CASSLAGGASDEQYF; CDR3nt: TGTGCCAGCAGCTTAGCCGGGGGGGCGTCCGACGAGCAGTACTTC
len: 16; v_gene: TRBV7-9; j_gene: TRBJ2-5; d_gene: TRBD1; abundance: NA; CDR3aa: CASSIGTGGVRETQCF; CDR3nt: TGTGCCAGCAGCATCGGGACAGGGGGAGTGAGAGAGACCCAGTGCTTC
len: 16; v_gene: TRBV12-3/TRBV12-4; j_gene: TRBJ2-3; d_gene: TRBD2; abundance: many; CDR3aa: CASSLTSGTSTDTQYF; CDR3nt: TGTGCCAGCAGTTTGACTAGCGGCACCTCCACAGATACGCAGTATTTT
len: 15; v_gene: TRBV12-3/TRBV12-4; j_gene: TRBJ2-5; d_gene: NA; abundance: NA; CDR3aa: CASSISRRSRETQYF; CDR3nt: TGTGCCAGCAGTATCTCCAGGCGTAGTCGGGAGACCCAGTACTTC
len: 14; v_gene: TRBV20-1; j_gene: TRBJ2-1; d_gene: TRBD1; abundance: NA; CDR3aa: CSAPRTGLGNEQFF; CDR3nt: TGCAGTGCACCAAGGACAGGGCTGGGCAATGAGCAGTTCTTC
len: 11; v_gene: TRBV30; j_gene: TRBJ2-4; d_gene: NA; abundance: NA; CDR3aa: CAWSVGNIQYF; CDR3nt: TGTGCCTGGAGTGTAGGAAACATTCAGTACTTC
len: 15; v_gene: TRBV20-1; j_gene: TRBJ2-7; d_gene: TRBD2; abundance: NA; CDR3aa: CSVKPNGTSGYEQYF; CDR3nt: TGCAGTGTAAAACCTAACGGGACTAGCGGCTACGAGCAGTACTTC
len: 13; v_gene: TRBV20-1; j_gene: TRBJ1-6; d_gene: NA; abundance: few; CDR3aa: CSGGRGLDSPLHF; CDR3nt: TGCAGTGGGGGTCGGGGGTTGGATTCACCCCTCCACTTT
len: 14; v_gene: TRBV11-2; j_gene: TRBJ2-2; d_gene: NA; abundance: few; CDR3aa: CASSQRANTGELFF; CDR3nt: TGTGCCAGCAGCCAGCGAGCGAACACCGGGGAGCTGTTTTTT
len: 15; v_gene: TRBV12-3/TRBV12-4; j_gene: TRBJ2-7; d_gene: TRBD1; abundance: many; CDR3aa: CASSSTQGASYEQYF; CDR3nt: TGTGCCAGCAGCTCAACTCAGGGGGCGTCCTACGAGCAGTACTTC
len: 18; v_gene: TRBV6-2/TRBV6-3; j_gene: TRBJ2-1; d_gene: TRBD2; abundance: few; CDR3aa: CASKGLAGGGGSYNEQFF; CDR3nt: TGTGCCAGCAAGGGACTAGCGGGAGGAGGAGGGTCCTACAATGAGCAGTTCTTC
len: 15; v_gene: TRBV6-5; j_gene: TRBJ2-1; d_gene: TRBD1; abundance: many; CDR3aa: CASSYGTGAVNEQFF; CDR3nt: TGTGCCAGCAGTTACGGGACAGGGGCAGTGAATGAGCAGTTCTTC
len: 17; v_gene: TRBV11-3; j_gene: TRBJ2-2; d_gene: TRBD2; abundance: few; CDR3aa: CASSPFPGTRNTGELFF; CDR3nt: TGTGCCAGCAGCCCCTTTCCCGGGACTAGAAACACCGGGGAGCTGTTTTTT
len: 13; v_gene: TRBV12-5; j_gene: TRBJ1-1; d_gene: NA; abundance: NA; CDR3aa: CASGSGGNAEAFF; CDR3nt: TGTGCTAGTGGTTCGGGTGGTAACGCTGAAGCTTTCTTT
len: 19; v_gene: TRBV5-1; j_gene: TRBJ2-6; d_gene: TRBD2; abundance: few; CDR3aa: CASSLELAGGFGGANVLTF; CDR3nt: TGCGCCAGCAGCTTGGAACTAGCGGGGGGATTTGGTGGGGCCAACGTCCTGACTTTC
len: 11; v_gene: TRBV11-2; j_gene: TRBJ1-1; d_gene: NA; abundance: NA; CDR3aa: CASSLGVRAFF; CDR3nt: TGTGCCAGCAGCTTGGGTGTGAGGGCTTTCTTT
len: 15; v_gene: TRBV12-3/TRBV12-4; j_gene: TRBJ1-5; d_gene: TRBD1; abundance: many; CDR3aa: CASSLGTGVGQPQHF; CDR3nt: TGTGCCAGCAGTCTCGGAACAGGGGTAGGGCAGCCCCAGCATTTT
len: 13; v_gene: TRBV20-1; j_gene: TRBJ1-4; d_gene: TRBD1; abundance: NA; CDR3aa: CSASPQGALGLFF; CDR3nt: TGCAGTGCTAGCCCGCAGGGGGCCCTAGGACTGTTTTTT
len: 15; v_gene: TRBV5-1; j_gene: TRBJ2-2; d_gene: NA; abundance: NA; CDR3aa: CASSLESLNTGELFF; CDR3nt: TGCGCCAGCAGCTTGGAGTCCTTGAACACCGGGGAGCTGTTTTTT
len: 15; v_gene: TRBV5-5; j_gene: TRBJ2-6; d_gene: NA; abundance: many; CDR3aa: CASSSFHSGANVLTF; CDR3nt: TGTGCCAGCAGCTCCTTCCACTCTGGGGCCAACGTCCTGACTTTC
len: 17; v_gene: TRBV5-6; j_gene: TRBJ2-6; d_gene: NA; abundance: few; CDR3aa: CASSLVRAPGGANVLTF; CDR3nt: TGTGCCAGCAGCTTGGTCCGGGCCCCGGGAGGGGCCAACGTCCTGACTTTC
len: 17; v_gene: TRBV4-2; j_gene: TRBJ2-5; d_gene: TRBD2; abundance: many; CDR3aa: CASSPSTSGVREETQYF; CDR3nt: TGTGCCAGCAGCCCCTCGACTAGCGGAGTCCGGGAAGAGACCCAGTACTTC
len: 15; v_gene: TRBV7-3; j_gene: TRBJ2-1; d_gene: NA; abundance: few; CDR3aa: CASSVDMSSYNEQFF; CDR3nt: TGTGCCAGCAGCGTGGACATGAGCTCCTACAATGAGCAGTTCTTC
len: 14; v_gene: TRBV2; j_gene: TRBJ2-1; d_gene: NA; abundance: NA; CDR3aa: CASSVGLTYNEQFF; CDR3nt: TGTGCCAGCAGTGTCGGACTAACGTACAATGAGCAGTTCTTC
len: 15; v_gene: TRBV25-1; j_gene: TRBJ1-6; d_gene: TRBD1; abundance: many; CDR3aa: CASTLQGAGNSPLHF; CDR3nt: TGTGCCAGCACCCTTCAGGGGGCGGGTAATTCACCCCTCCACTTT
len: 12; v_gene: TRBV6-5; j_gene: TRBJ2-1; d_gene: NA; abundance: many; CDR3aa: CASSSSKGVQFF; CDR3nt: TGTGCCAGCAGTTCTTCCAAAGGGGTACAGTTCTTC
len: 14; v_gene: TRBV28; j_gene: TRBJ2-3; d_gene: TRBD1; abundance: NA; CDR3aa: CASSLDRVADTQYF; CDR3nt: TGTGCCAGCAGCCTTGACAGGGTTGCAGATACGCAGTATTTT
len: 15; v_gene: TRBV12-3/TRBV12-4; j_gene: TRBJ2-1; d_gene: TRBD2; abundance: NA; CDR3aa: CASSSVAGGRSEQFF; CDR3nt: TGTGCCAGCAGTTCGGTAGCGGGAGGGAGGAGTGAGCAGTTCTTC
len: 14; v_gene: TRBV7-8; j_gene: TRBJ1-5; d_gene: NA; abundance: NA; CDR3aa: CASSLVRGSQPQHF; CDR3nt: TGTGCCAGCAGCTTAGTTCGGGGTAGTCAGCCCCAGCATTTT
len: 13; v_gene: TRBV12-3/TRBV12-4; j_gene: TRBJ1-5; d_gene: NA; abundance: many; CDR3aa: CASSLGVDQPQHF; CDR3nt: TGTGCCAGCAGTTTAGGGGTAGATCAGCCCCAGCATTTT
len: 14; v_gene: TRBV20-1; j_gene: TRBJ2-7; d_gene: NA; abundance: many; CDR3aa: CSAPGWEGVGEQYF; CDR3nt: TGCAGTGCCCCAGGTTGGGAAGGGGTTGGGGAGCAGTACTTC
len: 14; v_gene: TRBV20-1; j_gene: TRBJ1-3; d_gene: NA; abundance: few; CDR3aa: CSASAVVGGNTIYF; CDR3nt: TGCAGTGCGAGCGCGGTAGTAGGTGGAAACACCATATATTTT
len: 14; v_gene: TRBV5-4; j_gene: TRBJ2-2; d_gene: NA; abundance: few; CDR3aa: CASSPQSNTGELFF; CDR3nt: TGTGCCAGCAGCCCGCAATCGAACACCGGGGAGCTGTTTTTT
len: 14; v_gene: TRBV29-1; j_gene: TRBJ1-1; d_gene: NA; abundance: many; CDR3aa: CSVPKLMGATEAFF; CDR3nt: TGCAGCGTCCCTAAGTTGATGGGGGCCACTGAAGCTTTCTTT
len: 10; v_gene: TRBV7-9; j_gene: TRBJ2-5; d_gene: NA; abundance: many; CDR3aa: CASQQETQYF; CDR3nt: TGTGCCAGCCAACAAGAGACCCAGTACTTC
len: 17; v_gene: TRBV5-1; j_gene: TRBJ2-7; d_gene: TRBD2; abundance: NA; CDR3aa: CASSPGLAGALSYEQYF; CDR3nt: TGCGCCAGCAGCCCGGGACTAGCGGGGGCCTTAAGTTACGAGCAGTACTTC
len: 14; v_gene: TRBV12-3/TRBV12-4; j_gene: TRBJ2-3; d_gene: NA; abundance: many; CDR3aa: CASRPRFPGDTQYF; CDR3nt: TGTGCCAGCAGACCGCGGTTCCCGGGGGATACGCAGTATTTT
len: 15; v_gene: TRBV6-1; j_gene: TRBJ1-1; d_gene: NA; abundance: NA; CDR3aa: CASRFESRENTEAFF; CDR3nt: TGTGCCAGCAGGTTTGAATCCAGAGAGAACACTGAAGCTTTCTTT
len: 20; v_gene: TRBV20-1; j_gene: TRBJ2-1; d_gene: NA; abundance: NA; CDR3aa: CSARGHFGGEGGLPYNEQFF; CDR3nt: TGCAGTGCTAGAGGCCACTTTGGGGGGGAAGGGGGACTACCATACAATGAGCAGTTCTTC
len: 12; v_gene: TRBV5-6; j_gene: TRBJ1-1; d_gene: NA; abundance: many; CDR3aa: CASSLWGGEAFF; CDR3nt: TGTGCCAGCAGCTTGTGGGGGGGCGAAGCTTTCTTT
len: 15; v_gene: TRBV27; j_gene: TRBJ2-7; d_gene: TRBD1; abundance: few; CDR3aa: CASSFQGTGAYEQYF; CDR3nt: TGTGCCAGCAGTTTCCAAGGGACAGGGGCCTACGAGCAGTACTTC
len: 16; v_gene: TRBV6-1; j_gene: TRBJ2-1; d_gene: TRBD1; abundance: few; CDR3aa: CASSPMGTGGFDEQFF; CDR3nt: TGTGCCAGCAGTCCGATGGGGACAGGGGGCTTCGATGAGCAGTTCTTC
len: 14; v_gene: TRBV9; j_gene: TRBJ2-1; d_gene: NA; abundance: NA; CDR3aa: CASSVAGGPNEQFF; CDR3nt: TGTGCCAGCAGCGTAGCGGGGGGCCCCAATGAGCAGTTCTTC
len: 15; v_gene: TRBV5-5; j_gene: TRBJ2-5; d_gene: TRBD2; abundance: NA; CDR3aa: CASSGIAGIQETQYF; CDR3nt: TGTGCCAGCAGCGGGATAGCGGGGATCCAAGAGACCCAGTACTTC
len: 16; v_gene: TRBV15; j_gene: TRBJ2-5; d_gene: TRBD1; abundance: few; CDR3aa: CATSRGGTGKKETQYF; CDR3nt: TGTGCCACCAGCAGAGGTGGGACAGGGAAGAAAGAGACCCAGTACTTC
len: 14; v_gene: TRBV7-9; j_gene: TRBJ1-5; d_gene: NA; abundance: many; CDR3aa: CASSTTGGGQPQHF; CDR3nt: TGTGCCAGCAGCACCACCGGGGGAGGTCAGCCCCAGCATTTT
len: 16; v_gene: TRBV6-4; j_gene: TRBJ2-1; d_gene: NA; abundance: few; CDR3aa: CASKPMGRDPYNEQFF; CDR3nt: TGTGCCAGCAAACCTATGGGCAGGGACCCCTACAATGAGCAGTTCTTC
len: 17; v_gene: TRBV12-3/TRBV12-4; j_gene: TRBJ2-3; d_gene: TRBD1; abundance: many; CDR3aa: CASSLSSGQKSTDTQYF; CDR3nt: TGTGCCAGCAGTCTCTCCTCGGGACAGAAAAGCACAGATACGCAGTATTTT
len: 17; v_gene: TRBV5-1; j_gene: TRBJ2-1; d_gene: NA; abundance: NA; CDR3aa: CATPKTLETVSGHEQFF; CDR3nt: TGCGCCACCCCAAAAACTCTCGAGACCGTCTCCGGCCATGAGCAGTTCTTC
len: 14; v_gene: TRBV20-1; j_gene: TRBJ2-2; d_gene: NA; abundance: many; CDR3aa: CSAGLGRSTGELFF; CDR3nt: TGCAGTGCCGGACTGGGGCGCTCCACCGGGGAGCTGTTTTTT
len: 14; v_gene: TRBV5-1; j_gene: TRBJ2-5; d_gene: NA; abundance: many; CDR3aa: CASSLLVSLGPQYF; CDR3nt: TGCGCCAGCAGCTTGCTGGTCTCCTTGGGGCCCCAGTACTTC
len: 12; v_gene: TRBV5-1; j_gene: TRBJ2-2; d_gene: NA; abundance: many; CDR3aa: CASSRGAGELFF; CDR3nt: TGCGCCAGCAGCCGCGGGGCCGGGGAGCTGTTTTTT
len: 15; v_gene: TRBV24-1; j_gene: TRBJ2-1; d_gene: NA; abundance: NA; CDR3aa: CATSDLQGGRNEQFF; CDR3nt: TGTGCCACCAGTGATTTGCAGGGGGGCCGCAATGAGCAGTTCTTC
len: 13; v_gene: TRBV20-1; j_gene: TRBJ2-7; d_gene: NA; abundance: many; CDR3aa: CSAQGGGNYEQYF; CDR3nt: TGCAGTGCTCAAGGAGGGGGGAACTACGAGCAGTACTTC